This paragraph reports one T cell receptor beta chain. The specificity of this receptor is unknown. Base qualities were left out, and no much larger clone turns up one base away. This record belongs to a study of OX40 agonist ivuxolimab in advanced cancers. Regarding the study in general: Ivuxolimab, which targeted the costimulatory receptor OX40 (CD134), was an agonistic, fully human IgG2 monoclonal antibody. Intravenous ivuxolimab was administered to patients every 2 weeks at six dose levels: 0.01, 0.1, 0.3, 1.5, 3 and 10 mg/kg. Prior anti-PD-1, anti-PD-L1 or anti-CTLA-4 therapy was permitted, and checkpoint inhibitors had been received by around 40% of dose-escalation patients. The point of sequencing TCRbeta in the periphery was to test whether ivuxolimab changed TCR sequence diversity and drove clonal T-cell expansion. The paper reports the monotherapy dose-escalation portion (N of about 47 patients) of the phase I ivuxolimab trial. Partial responses occurred in three dose-escalation patients: two with cutaneous melanoma and one with hepatocellular carcinoma. In the dose-escalation cohort, 65% to 85% of patients were male, and the mean age was roughly 60 years with a range of roughly 23 to 79. Of the approximately 50 patients in dose escalation, some 20 had hepatocellular carcinoma, some 15 had melanoma, 9 had renal cell carcinoma and 9 had head and neck cancer. The paper's findings and limits, for the study overall: Low levels of normalized T-cell clonal expansion were also seen in some patients who did not respond. In partial responders in the 0.1-3.0 mg/kg groups, normalized peripheral clonal expansion was found to be among the lowest, especially among CD8+ T cells. After ivuxolimab, more expanded clones were found on average in CD8+ T cells than in CD4+ T cells. Antigen specificity was not determined for the clonally expanded peripheral T cells. At doses from 0.1 to 3.0 mg/kg, clonal expansion was seen in both CD4+ and CD8+ blood T cells between baseline and week 6.

The CDR3 contains 17 residues, cysteine and phenylalanine counted. The CDR3 DNA has 51 bases and is translated from base 1. Sequences LGHNA (CDR1) and YSLEER (CDR2) are obtained from the germline V gene. The V end gives up 0 bases and the J end 0 bases, leaving 8 bases in the junction not matched to a gene. To sequence the TCRbeta CDR3 region, genomic DNA was isolated from the sorted cells. TCRbeta CDR3 regions were sequenced using the immunoSEQ Assay. In its TCRdb copy, this immuneACCESS table keeps in-frame sequences only and misses some clones. Where compared with another copy, unresolved V genes explain less than half of these, and the others have no known cause. This sample comprises almost 85,000 clones, approximately 95% of them detected only once. Approximately 11% of the sample rests with the top ten. Patients with autoimmune disease history or receiving systemic immunosuppression were excluded from the trial. Peripheral blood for TCR sequencing was collected from all dose cohorts at baseline, on cycle 4 day 1, and on cycle 7 day 1. Samples came from an open-label, multicenter, first-in-human phase I dose-escalation trial of ivuxolimab. The trial enrolled adults with locally advanced or metastatic head and neck squamous cell, hepatocellular, melanoma or renal cell carcinoma. CD4+ and CD8+ T cells were sorted separately from peripheral blood before TCR sequencing.

The chain is assembled from TRBV4-3 and TRBJ2-7; the junction holds 7 bases that match TRBD2. The sequence came from an adult with an advanced solid tumor such as melanoma, head and neck, liver or kidney cancer. This material consisted of CD4+ or CD8+ T cells sorted from blood, taken in a trial of the OX40 agonist ivuxolimab. In nucleotides, the sequence is TGCGCCAGCAGCCAAGATAACCTAGCGGAACTCTCCTACGAGCAGTACTTC. Translated, it gives CASSQDNLAELSYEQYF.